This TCR beta chain was obtained from a study of OX40 agonist ivuxolimab in advanced cancers. Study at large: Hepatocellular carcinoma, melanoma, renal cell or head and neck cancer affected the dose-escalation patients. Age averaged about 60 years (range roughly 20 to 90), and roughly 80% were male. Notes on the study in general: The average count of expanded clones was higher among CD8+ T cells than among CD4+.

Concerning this clone itself: The antigen remains undetermined. The junction departs from the called germline gene at one end, perhaps through a read error.

Some clones are missing from TCRdb's copy, which holds only in-frame ones; the method was immunoSEQ multiplex PCR. The sample has 80,000 or so clones, about nine tenths seen once. People who had autoimmune disease history or systemic immunosuppression were excluded. The sample here was CD4+ or CD8+ T cells sorted from blood, taken in a trial of the OX40 agonist ivuxolimab. The TCR was taken from an adult with an advanced solid tumor such as melanoma, head and neck, liver or kidney cancer.

The CDR3 is CAGSKQGAVNTEAFF. CDR3 coding DNA: TGTGCCGGCAGCAAACAGGGGGCTGTGAACACTGAAGCTTTCTTT. The rearrangement uses TRBV6-5 and TRBJ1-1; 9 positions match TRBD1. Germline CDR1 is MNHEY and CDR2 is SVGAGI. The CDR3 runs 15 residues.